Listed below are T cell receptor beta chains from one sample, sequenced in a study of cytomegalovirus exposure and HLA in healthy donors. TCRdb's copy holds only in-frame clones and misses some; the assay was immunoSEQ multiplex PCR. This table holds some 150,000 clones, about four fifths found once. Sequencing input: PBMCs. These receptors were obtained from a woman in her forties or fifties in good health and CMV-seronegative. The CDR3 runs from the conserved cysteine through the conserved F or W. A D gene is named only where the DNA matches it firmly. The size of a clone is reported for some rows only, either as once, few or many, or as a class for expanded clones.

j_call | d_call | v_call | clone_size | cdr3_aa | cdr3_nt
TRBJ1-2 | TRBD1 | TRBV6-1 | - | CASRSDRARGYTF | TGTGCCAGCAGATCGGACAGGGCTCGTGGCTACACCTTC
TRBJ1-6 | TRBD1 | TRBV28 | - | CASSRQGIDSPLHF | TGTGCCAGCAGTCGACAGGGAATCGATTCACCCCTCCACTTT
TRBJ1-5 | TRBD1 | TRBV7-2 | - | CASSLAEDRKLQPQHF | TGTGCCAGCAGCTTAGCCGAGGACAGGAAACTACAGCCCCAGCATTTT
TRBJ1-5 | - | TRBV19 | - | CASKVAGLEQHF | TGTGCCAGTAAAGTGGCGGGGCTCGAACAGCATTTT
TRBJ1-2 | TRBD1 | TRBV7-2 | - | CASSLGTARLSRYGYTF | TGTGCCAGCAGCCTCGGGACAGCGCGACTATCTCGCTATGGCTACACCTTC
TRBJ1-5 | - | TRBV5-8 | - | CASSQHNSNQPQHF | TGTGCCAGCAGTCAACATAATAGCAATCAGCCCCAGCATTTT
TRBJ2-4 | - | TRBV19 | - | CASSIGAAGLAKNIQYF | TGTGCCAGTAGTATTGGTGCGGCGGGGCTAGCCAAAAACATTCAGTACTTC
TRBJ2-1 | TRBD2 | TRBV6-1 | few | CASSTGTSGSGEQFF | TGTGCCAGCAGTACCGGGACTAGCGGGAGTGGTGAGCAGTTCTTC
TRBJ1-2 | - | TRBV30 | - | CAWRVEDYGYTF | TGTGCCTGGAGAGTGGAGGACTATGGCTACACCTTC
TRBJ2-7 | - | TRBV28 | - | CASSFPGRTYEQYF | TGTGCCAGCAGTTTCCCTGGGAGAACCTACGAGCAGTACTTC
TRBJ2-1 | TRBD1 | TRBV28 | - | CASSLGTGVPFF | TGTGCCAGCAGTTTAGGGACAGGGGTGCCGTTCTTC
TRBJ2-7 | TRBD1 | TRBV4-3 | few | CASSQDRTGGSYEQYF | TGCGCCAGCAGCCAAGATAGGACAGGGGGCTCCTACGAGCAGTACTTC
TRBJ2-3 | TRBD1 | TRBV5-6 | - | CASSFVGGGTDTQYF | TGTGCCAGCAGCTTTGTAGGGGGCGGCACAGATACGCAGTATTTT
TRBJ2-1 | TRBD2 | TRBV19 | few | CASRTSGYNEQFF | TGTGCCAGCAGGACTAGCGGTTACAATGAGCAGTTCTTC
TRBJ2-2 | TRBD2 | TRBV9 | - | CASSVAPSGRNTGELFF | TGTGCCAGCAGCGTAGCCCCTAGCGGGAGGAACACCGGGGAGCTGTTTTTT
TRBJ2-3 | - | TRBV7-3 | - | CASDYGRVLTDTQYF | TGTGCCAGCGACTACGGTAGGGTCCTCACAGATACGCAGTATTTT
TRBJ2-7 | TRBD2 | TRBV19 | once | CASSQAGEISYEQYF | TGTGCCAGTAGTCAAGCGGGAGAGATTTCGTACGAGCAGTACTTC
TRBJ1-2 | - | TRBV25-1 | many | CASSDSPGSLGYGYTF | TGTGCCAGCAGTGACTCCCCCGGGTCCTTGGGCTATGGCTACACCTTC
TRBJ2-1 | TRBD2 | TRBV6-1 | - | CASSDQGLAALLPNEQFF | TGTGCCAGCAGTGACCAGGGACTAGCGGCCCTCCTCCCCAATGAGCAGTTCTTC
TRBJ1-3 | TRBD1 | TRBV5-1 | - | CASSLVGGISGNTIYF | TGCGCCAGCAGCTTGGTAGGGGGCATCTCTGGAAACACCATATATTTT
TRBJ2-3 | TRBD1 | TRBV11-3 | - | CASSFHGTGGGDTQYF | TGTGCCAGCAGCTTCCACGGGACAGGGGGCGGGGATACGCAGTATTTT
TRBJ1-1 | TRBD1 | TRBV29-1 | - | CSALTGDRPEAFF | TGCAGCGCCCTGACAGGGGATCGTCCTGAAGCTTTCTTT
TRBJ1-5 | - | TRBV2 | - | CASSEQRGQPQHF | TGTGCCAGCAGTGAACAGAGGGGGCAGCCCCAGCATTTT
TRBJ2-7 | TRBD1 | TRBV13 | - | CASSFRGKYEQYF | TGTGCCAGCAGCTTCAGGGGGAAGTACGAGCAGTACTTC
TRBJ2-5 | TRBD2 | TRBV5-1 | few | CASSLVGTSSQETQYF | TGCGCCAGCAGCTTGGTCGGGACTAGCAGCCAAGAGACCCAGTACTTC
TRBJ2-1 | - | TRBV6-1 | - | CASSEAVSAVGRNEQFF | TGTGCCAGCAGTGAAGCGGTATCGGCGGTTGGTAGGAATGAGCAGTTCTTC
TRBJ1-2 | - | TRBV5-6 | - | CASSPGTLYGYTF | TGTGCCAGCAGCCCCGGGACACTCTATGGCTACACCTTC
TRBJ2-3 | - | TRBV6-6 | - | CASSYSRADTQYF | TGTGCCAGCAGTTACTCGAGGGCAGATACGCAGTATTTT
TRBJ1-4 | - | TRBV6-1 | once | CASSDCPSLLVDNEKLFF | TGTGCCAGCAGTGACTGTCCAAGTCTCCTAGTCGACAATGAAAAACTGTTTTTT
TRBJ2-1 | - | TRBV5-1 | - | CASSLRWEALPYNEQFF | TGCGCCAGCAGCTTAAGGTGGGAGGCATTACCTTACAATGAGCAGTTCTTC
TRBJ2-7 | TRBD2 | TRBV4-3 | - | CASSPSTSAYEQYF | TGCGCCAGCAGCCCCTCGACTAGCGCATACGAGCAGTACTTC
TRBJ2-7 | TRBD1 | TRBV29-1 | - | CSAATGGAIEQYF | TGCAGCGCCGCGACAGGGGGCGCGATCGAGCAGTACTTC
TRBJ1-2 | TRBD1 | TRBV19 | - | CASSTPGQGKWGYTF | TGTGCCAGTAGTACCCCGGGACAGGGAAAGTGGGGCTACACCTTC
TRBJ1-2 | TRBD1 | TRBV6-1 | - | CASRTPGQGHGYTF | TGTGCCAGCAGGACTCCGGGACAGGGACATGGCTACACCTTC
TRBJ2-5 | - | TRBV29-1 | - | CSVEGGGGKGETQYF | TGCAGCGTTGAAGGAGGAGGGGGCAAGGGAGAGACCCAGTACTTC
TRBJ1-1 | TRBD1 | TRBV7-9 | few | CASSYGTGGTEAFF | TGTGCCAGCAGCTACGGGACAGGGGGCACTGAAGCTTTCTTT
TRBJ2-3 | TRBD2 | TRBV5-1 | - | CASQNPASGGPADTQYF | TGCGCCAGCCAAAACCCGGCTAGCGGGGGACCGGCAGATACGCAGTATTTT